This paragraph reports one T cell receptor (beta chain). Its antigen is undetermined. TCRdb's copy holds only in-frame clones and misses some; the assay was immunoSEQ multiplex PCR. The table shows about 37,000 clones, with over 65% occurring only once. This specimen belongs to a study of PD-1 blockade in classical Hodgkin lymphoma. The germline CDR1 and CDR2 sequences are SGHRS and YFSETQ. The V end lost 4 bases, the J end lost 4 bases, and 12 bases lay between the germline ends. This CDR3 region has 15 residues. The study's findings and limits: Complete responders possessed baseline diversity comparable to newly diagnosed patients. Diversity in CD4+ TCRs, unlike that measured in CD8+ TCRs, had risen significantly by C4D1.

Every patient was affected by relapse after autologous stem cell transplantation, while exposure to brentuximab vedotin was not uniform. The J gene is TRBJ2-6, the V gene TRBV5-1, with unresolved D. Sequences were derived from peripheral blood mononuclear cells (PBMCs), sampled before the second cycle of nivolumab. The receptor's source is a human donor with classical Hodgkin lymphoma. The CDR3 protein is CASSPSLGGANVLTF. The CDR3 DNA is TGCGCCAGCAGCCCCAGCCTTGGCGGGGCCAACGTCCTGACTTTC. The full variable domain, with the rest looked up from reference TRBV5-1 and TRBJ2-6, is KAGVTQTPRYLIKTRGQQVTLSCSPISGHRSVSWYQQTPGQGLQFLFEYFSETQRNKGNFPGRFSGRQFSNSRSEMNVSTLELGDSALYLCASSPSLGGANVLTFGAGSRLTVL.